This is a list of T cell receptor beta chains from one sample in a study of blood T cell repertoires in COVID-19. Profiled with immunoSEQ multiplex PCR; TCRdb holds only in-frame clones, not every one. Of 15,000 to 20,000 clones in the sample, approximately 85% were seen once. What was sequenced was peripheral blood. The receptors here all came from a man at least 80 years old with acute or convalescent COVID-19. The CDR3 runs from the conserved cysteine through the conserved F or W. A D gene is named only where the DNA matches it firmly. Size values are once, few and many counts, or a class for expanded clones, and some rows have none.

V	D	J	size	CDR3	DNA
TRBV15	NA	TRBJ1-4	NA	CATSRDLEGSHVGEKLFF	TGTGCCACCAGCAGAGATCTAGAGGGATCACACGTGGGGGAAAAACTGTTTTTT
TRBV5-4	NA	TRBJ1-2	NA	CASSSYREGWGYTF	TGTGCCAGCAGCTCTTACAGGGAGGGATGGGGCTACACCTTC
TRBV28	NA	TRBJ1-3	NA	CASSFPGGNTIYF	TGTGCCAGCAGTTTCCCCGGGGGGAACACCATATATTTT
TRBV27	NA	TRBJ2-1	NA	CASSPHRNYNEQFF	TGTGCCAGCAGTCCCCACAGGAATTACAATGAGCAGTTCTTC
TRBV18	NA	TRBJ2-5	NA	CASSIGQQETQYF	TGTGCCAGCTCGATCGGACAGCAAGAGACCCAGTACTTC
TRBV20-1	TRBD1	TRBJ1-2	once	CSASTGVGYGYTF	TGCAGTGCCAGTACAGGGGTCGGCTATGGCTACACCTTC
TRBV9	NA	TRBJ1-5	NA	CASSVEGRDNQPQHF	TGTGCCAGCAGCGTAGAAGGGCGGGACAATCAGCCCCAGCATTTT
TRBV14	TRBD1	TRBJ2-3	NA	CASRTGTGGPDTQYF	TGTGCCAGCAGAACGGGGACAGGGGGTCCAGATACGCAGTATTTT
TRBV5-1	TRBD1	TRBJ1-5	NA	CASSMGQPNQPQHF	TGCGCCAGCTCAATGGGACAGCCCAATCAGCCCCAGCATTTT
TRBV7-3	NA	TRBJ2-3	NA	CASSSGVAADTQYF	TGTGCCAGCAGCTCCGGGGTAGCGGCAGATACGCAGTATTTT
TRBV19	NA	TRBJ1-6	NA	CASSINTYNSPLHF	TGTGCCAGTAGTATCAACACCTATAATTCACCCCTCCACTTT
TRBV5-6	NA	TRBJ1-6	NA	CASSSRGGLYNSPLHF	TGTGCCAGCAGCTCTCGCGGAGGATTATATAATTCACCCCTCCACTTT
TRBV7-8	TRBD1	TRBJ1-1	NA	CASSLSQGVGTEAFF	TGTGCCAGCAGTTTATCACAGGGGGTCGGGACTGAAGCTTTCTTT
TRBV10-3	TRBD1	TRBJ2-2	NA	CAISGSPGQGGTGELFF	TGTGCCATCAGTGGATCCCCGGGACAGGGGGGCACCGGGGAGCTGTTTTTT
TRBV7-2	NA	TRBJ2-7	NA	CASSLVVMGIHEQYF	TGTGCCAGCAGCTTAGTCGTCATGGGCATCCACGAGCAGTACTTC
TRBV5-1	TRBD1	TRBJ2-2	NA	CASSGQGEAGELFF	TGCGCCAGCTCCGGACAGGGGGAGGCCGGGGAGCTGTTTTTT
TRBV5-8	NA	TRBJ1-6	NA	CASSSTRNSPLHF	TGTGCCAGCAGCTCCACACGCAATTCACCCCTCCACTTT